Listed below are T cell receptor beta chains from one sample, sequenced in a study of blood T cell repertoires in COVID-19. Profiling relied on immunoSEQ multiplex PCR, and the TCRdb table lists in-frame clones only, not all of them. The sample records around 310,000 clones, about 89% being singletons. The source material was PBMCs or T cells enriched from blood (not recorded which). Source of these receptors: a woman aged 35 to 49 who had recovered from COVID-19. CDR3s include the opening cysteine and the closing phenylalanine or tryptophan. The D gene is left open where the match is weak. Size is stated for part of the rows, as once, few or many counts, or as a class when the clone is expanded.

d_gene	v_gene	j_gene	abundance	CDR3nt	CDR3aa
TRBD1	TRBV7-9	TRBJ2-2	NA	TGTGCCAGCAGCTCTGAGGGGGCCCGACGAGGGGAGCTGTTTTTT	CASSSEGARRGELFF
NA	TRBV5-1	TRBJ2-5	NA	TGCGCCAGCAGCTTCGCCGGAGACCGAGAGACCCAGTACTTC	CASSFAGDRETQYF
TRBD2	TRBV7-9	TRBJ2-7	NA	TGTGCCAGCAGCAAGACTAGCGGCAGAGACTACGAGCAGTACTTC	CASSKTSGRDYEQYF
NA	TRBV11-2	TRBJ2-7	NA	TGTGCCAGCAGCTTAGGTCAGGAGCAGTACTTC	CASSLGQEQYF
NA	TRBV5-1	TRBJ2-1	few	TGCGCCAGCAGCCTAGAGACCAGGGGTTTCAATGAGCAGTTCTTC	CASSLETRGFNEQFF
NA	TRBV2	TRBJ2-1	NA	TGTGCCAGCCAGGGGGGCCTCTCCTACAATGAGCAGTTCTTC	CASQGGLSYNEQFF
NA	TRBV24-1	TRBJ2-4	NA	TGTGCCACCAGTGCCACCCAAGGGTGGGGCAACATTCAGTACTTC	CATSATQGWGNIQYF
TRBD2	TRBV24-1	TRBJ2-1	few	TGTGCCACCAGTGACCTGCCGGGACTAGCGGGGTTCTTCTTC	CATSDLPGLAGFFF
TRBD1	TRBV9	TRBJ1-2	NA	TGTGCCAGCAGCGTAGATACAGGGGGAACTCCAAACTATGGCTACACCTTC	CASSVDTGGTPNYGYTF
TRBD1	TRBV5-6	TRBJ1-2	NA	TGTGCCAGCAGCTCTCGAACAGGGGGCGACTATGGCTACACCTTC	CASSSRTGGDYGYTF
NA	TRBV19	TRBJ2-1	NA	TGTGCCAGTAGTATAGGGCCGATTCTCGACAATGAGCAGTTCTTC	CASSIGPILDNEQFF
NA	TRBV10-3	TRBJ1-2	NA	TGTGCCATCACCGAACAAACCCTGAAGGGCTACACCTTC	CAITEQTLKGYTF
NA	TRBV19	TRBJ1-4	NA	TGTGCCAGTAGTAACTATCTATCAGGGGCTGCTGAAAAACTGTTTTTT	CASSNYLSGAAEKLFF
TRBD1	TRBV2	TRBJ2-6	NA	TGTGCCAGCAGTGTGGTAGGACAGGTAAGCTCTGGGGCCAACGTCCTGACTTTC	CASSVVGQVSSGANVLTF
NA	TRBV29-1	TRBJ1-2	NA	TGCAGCGTTCCAAGCGGGAACTATGGCTACACCTTC	CSVPSGNYGYTF
NA	TRBV7-2	TRBJ1-1	NA	TGTGCCAGCAGCTTCCTGACAGGCGACACTGAAGCTTTCTTT	CASSFLTGDTEAFF
TRBD1	TRBV6-4	TRBJ1-5	NA	TGTGCCAGCAGTGACTCGGTACAGGGGGCGCTGGGCAATCAGCCCCAGCATTTT	CASSDSVQGALGNQPQHF
TRBD2	TRBV11-1	TRBJ2-7	NA	TGTGCCAGCAGCTCCGCGGGGGGAATCGAGCAGTACTTC	CASSSAGGIEQYF
NA	TRBV28	TRBJ1-2	NA	TGTGCCAGCAGTTTCGGCCCCAGAAGCTCCGGACTTTATGGCTACACCTTC	CASSFGPRSSGLYGYTF
NA	TRBV11-3	TRBJ2-7	NA	TGTGCCAGCAGCTTCACAGGGGGGGCCTACGAGCAGTACTTC	CASSFTGGAYEQYF
NA	TRBV27	TRBJ1-2	NA	TGTGCCAGCAGTAACCAGGGGAGAGACTATGGCTACACCTTC	CASSNQGRDYGYTF
TRBD1	TRBV19	TRBJ2-2	NA	TGTGCCAGTAGACCCGGGACAGGGGCGAGGGCCGGGGAGCTGTTTTTT	CASRPGTGARAGELFF
TRBD1	TRBV4-3	TRBJ2-1	NA	TGCGCCAGCAGCCAAGCGGGACAGGGGGCAGATGAGCAGTTCTTC	CASSQAGQGADEQFF
NA	TRBV3-1/TRBV3-2	TRBJ2-7	NA	TGTGCCAGCAGCCAGGGACATAGCGAGCAGTACTTC	CASSQGHSEQYF
TRBD2	TRBV7-8	TRBJ2-7	NA	TGTGCCAGCAGCCCCCCTCCCGGTAGCGGGAGGGCCAACACCTACGAGCAGTACTTC	CASSPPPGSGRANTYEQYF
TRBD1	TRBV4-1	TRBJ2-7	few	TGCGCCAGCAGCCAAGCTCGGACAGGGCCCAACGAGCAGTACTTC	CASSQARTGPNEQYF
NA	TRBV24-1	TRBJ1-1	NA	TGTGCCACCTCAGATTATATGAACACTGAAGCTTTCTTT	CATSDYMNTEAFF
TRBD1	TRBV18	TRBJ2-7	once	TGTGCCAGCTCTCACAGGGAATTAACAGGGGTCGACGACTACGAGCAGTACTTC	CASSHRELTGVDDYEQYF
TRBD2	TRBV7-9	TRBJ2-3	NA	TGTGCCAGCAGCTTAGACTCTAGCGGGAGCCCAGATACGCAGTATTTT	CASSLDSSGSPDTQYF
TRBD2	TRBV7-8	TRBJ2-1	once	TGTGCCAGCAGCTCTATGGACGTGACTAGCGGATTTCCCAATGAGCAGTTCTTC	CASSSMDVTSGFPNEQFF
NA	TRBV24-1	TRBJ1-2	NA	TGTGCCACCAGTGATCCTCTTATGGCGGGGACTAACTATGGCTACACCTTC	CATSDPLMAGTNYGYTF
TRBD2	TRBV14	TRBJ2-1	NA	TGTGCCAGCAGCCGGTCGGGAGGAGCGCACAATGAGCAGTTCTTC	CASSRSGGAHNEQFF
NA	TRBV9	TRBJ2-1	NA	TGTGCCAGCAGCTCCGGGCGGGTATCGGGCCGCAATGAGCAGTTCTTC	CASSSGRVSGRNEQFF
NA	TRBV19	TRBJ2-5	NA	TGTGCCAGTAGTATAGGAGGAGTGGGGGGAGAGACCCAGTACTTC	CASSIGGVGGETQYF
NA	TRBV18	TRBJ2-7	once	TGTGCCAGCTCACCCGCGGGCACTTCCTACGAGCAGTACTTC	CASSPAGTSYEQYF
TRBD2	TRBV19	TRBJ2-2	NA	TGTGCCAGTAGTAGAAGACCCGGGACTAGCGGGACCGGGGAGCTGTTTTTT	CASSRRPGTSGTGELFF
TRBD2	TRBV19	TRBJ2-1	NA	TGTGCCAGTAGTATGGATAGCGGGGCTCCACTTGAGCAGTTCTTC	CASSMDSGAPLEQFF